These 21 T cell receptor beta chains were sequenced from one sample in a study of blood T cell repertoires in COVID-19. The assay was immunoSEQ multiplex PCR, and TCRdb's table has in-frame clones only and misses some. The sample holds 400,000 to 450,000 clones, approximately 90% seen once. Sequencing was performed on PBMCs or T cells enriched from blood (not recorded which). The receptors stem from a man aged 30-40 years who had recovered from COVID-19.

This clone was found a few times. This chain uses TRBV19 with TRBJ2-7, with D possibly TRBD1 on 6 matching bases. The CDR3 extends over 16 amino acids. V was pared by 5 bases and J by 2 bases, with 19 bases between. CDR1 LNHDA and CDR2 SQIVND come from the germline V gene (reference sequence). CDR3 sequence: CASSLQTGNRAYEQYF. In DNA, the CDR3 is TGTGCCAGTAGTCTCCAAACAGGGAACCGGGCCTACGAGCAGTACTTC.

The CDR3 coding sequence is TGTGCCAGCAGCCTCCTCCCGGGGGGCACCCCTGAAGCTTTCTTT. This translates into CASSLLPGGTPEAFF. The chain joins TRBV28 to TRBJ1-1; perhaps TRBD1 as D (6 bases). The V gene lost 6 bases and the J gene lost 6 bases, with 20 bases spanning the gap. CDR1 is MDHEN, CDR2 SYDVKM, per germline. The CDR3 runs 15 residues. The full variable domain, in which reference TRBV28 and TRBJ1-1 provide the parts outside the CDR3, is DVKVTQSSRYLVKRTGEKVFLECVQDMDHENMFWYRQDPGLGLRLIYFSYDVKMKEKGDIPEGYSVSREKKERFSLILESASTNQTSMYLCASSLLPGGTPEAFFGQGTRLTVV.

The genes are TRBV29-1 and TRBJ2-7; 7 bases are a match to TRBD2. CDR1 is SQVTM, CDR2 ANQGSEA, per germline. The CDR3 totals 13 residues. V trimming: 3 bases; J trimming: 6 bases; junction bases outside the gene matches: 8. The CDR3 loop reads CSVDVGTTGEQYF. The CDR3 nucleotides read TGCAGCGTTGACGTTGGGACTACAGGCGAGCAGTACTTC.

The chain is built from TRBV25-1 and TRBJ1-2; the D gene is possibly TRBD1 (6 bases). Between the trimmed V and J ends, which lost 3 bases and 6 bases, there was a span of 14 bases. Looked up from germline, CDR1 is MGHDK and CDR2 is SYGVNS. There are 14 residues in the CDR3. The CDR3 reads CASSESGAGHGYTF. As DNA, the CDR3 is TGTGCCAGCAGTGAGTCAGGGGCAGGGCATGGCTACACCTTC.

The CDR3 region has the DNA TGTGCCAGCAGCGAGGGGGGGATCAATCAGCCCCAGCATTTT. It specifies CASSEGGINQPQHF. The chain employs TRBV9 and TRBJ1-5, with a tentative D call TRBD1 (6 bases). The germline V and J ends were trimmed by 3 bases and 3 bases, with 10 bases remaining between them. The germline V gene has CDR1 SGDLS and CDR2 YYNGEE. The CDR3 is 14 residues long.

This clone was observed a single time. The J gene is TRBJ1-5, the V gene TRBV10-3; possible D gene TRBD1, 6 bases. Per germline, CDR1 ENHRY and CDR2 SYGVKD. This CDR3 comprises 15 residues. Trimming left V 6 bases short and J 0 bases short, with 12 bases between. CDR3 region: CAISPTGNSNQPQHF. The CDR3, as DNA: TGTGCCATCAGCCCGACAGGAAATAGCAATCAGCCCCAGCATTTT.

The chain is built from TRBV4-2 and TRBJ2-3; a weak D match, TRBD2 (5 bases). The length of the CDR3 is 16 residues. CDR1 LGHNA and CDR2 YNFKEQ come from the germline V gene. The V gene lost 0 bases and the J gene lost 2 bases, with 12 bases spanning the gap. For the CDR3, the DNA is TGTGCCAGCAGCCAAGAGCTAGCCGGGGACACAGATACGCAGTATTTT. Amino acids: CASSQELAGDTDTQYF.

This chain links TRBV7-9 with TRBJ2-5, with a possible D match to TRBD1 (5 bases). Germline V CDR1 and CDR2: SEHNR, FQNEAQ (reference sequence). V was clipped by 7 bases and J by 5 bases, with 8 bases between them. This CDR3 has 11 amino acids. DNA of the CDR3: TGTGCCAGCAAGGGGCGGGAGACCCAGTACTTC. Translation gives CASKGRETQYF.

This chain links TRBV5-1 with TRBJ1-4; D may be TRBD1 (5 bases). Germline V CDR1 and CDR2: SGHRS, YFSETQ. V dropped 4 bases and J dropped 10 bases, with 20 bases sitting between them. The CDR3 is made up of 15 amino acids. CDR3 region: CASSLLGGAQGKLFF. CDR3 DNA: TGCGCCAGCAGCCTCCTAGGAGGGGCCCAGGGAAAACTGTTTTTT. The whole variable domain, remainder taken from reference TRBV5-1 and TRBJ1-4, is KAGVTQTPRYLIKTRGQQVTLSCSPISGHRSVSWYQQTPGQGLQFLFEYFSETQRNKGNFPGRFSGRQFSNSRSEMNVSTLELGDSALYLCASSLLGGAQGKLFFGSGTQLSVL.

The chain employs TRBV7-9 and TRBJ2-1; D gene ambiguous. Germline CDR1 SEHNR, CDR2 FQNEAQ (reference sequence). V was clipped by 5 bases and J by 6 bases, with 8 bases between them. The CDR3 runs to 12 residues. This chain's CDR3 is CASSPNSNEQFF. The CDR3, as DNA: TGTGCCAGCAGCCCCAATAGCAATGAGCAGTTCTTC.

This clone came up a few times. The chain has TRBV10-2 and TRBJ2-7; TRBD2 matches at 12 bases. V was clipped by 8 bases and J by 4 bases; unmatched bases: 9. The CDR3 covers 15 residues. Germline loops: CDR1 WSHSY, CDR2 SAAADI. The DNA of the CDR3 is TGCGCCAGCTGCCCTAGCGGGAGGGCCAGTTACGAGCAGTACTTC. Amino acids: CASCPSGRASYEQYF.

The chain uses TRBV12-5 and TRBJ2-1, with 13 positions matching TRBD2. Unmatched junction bases numbered 5, after V lost 4 bases and J lost 8 bases. Germline V gene lookup returns CDR1 LGHNT and CDR2 FRNRAP. CDR3 length equals 15 residues. The CDR3 protein is CASGSGTSGMHEQFF. CDR3 nucleotides: TGTGCTAGTGGTTCCGGGACTAGCGGGATGCATGAGCAGTTCTTC.

The V call is TRBV5-1, the J call TRBJ2-5; 8 bases are a match to TRBD1. From germline, CDR1 is SGHRS and CDR2 YFSETQ. There are 16 residues in the CDR3. J was trimmed by 5 bases and V by 0 bases; bases with no gene match: 9. The CDR3 DNA reads as TGCGCCAGCAGCTTGGTTGGTCAGGGGGACAGGGAGACCCAGTACTTC. Translating gives CASSLVGQGDRETQYF.

This sequence joins TRBV18 and TRBJ1-1; D possibly corresponds to TRBD1 (5 bases). The CDR3 extends over 18 amino acids. V shed 1 base and J shed 1 base, with 19 bases lying between them. In germline, CDR1 is KGHSH, CDR2 LQKENI. The CDR3 coding sequence is TGTGCCAGCTCACCACTGTCGGCGGGGGTTGAAGGGAACACTGAAGCTTTCTTT. This codes for CASSPLSAGVEGNTEAFF.

The CDR3 DNA follows: TGCGCCAGCAGCCAAGCCTCAGGGGTTAACTATGGCTACACCTTC. Its translation is CASSQASGVNYGYTF. The rearrangement links TRBV4-1 to TRBJ1-2; tentative D call: TRBD1 (6 bases). The ends were cut back, 1 base at V and 1 base at J, with 10 bases in the middle. Germline CDR1 reads MGHRA; CDR2 reads YSYEKL. This CDR3 is 15 amino acids long.

The chain couples TRBV6-5 to TRBJ1-5; TRBD1 agrees at 8 bases. The V gene's germline CDR1 is MNHEY and CDR2 SVGAGI. Trimming took 6 bases from V and 6 from J; bases not matched to a gene: 10. There are 15 residues in the CDR3. The CDR3 here is CASSYLTGVAQPQHF. Here the CDR3 DNA reads TGTGCCAGCAGCTACCTGACAGGGGTAGCTCAGCCCCAGCATTTT.

Comments on this clone: The germline gene is not matched at one end of the junction; a read error may be the cause. The V gene is TRBV7-2, the J gene TRBJ2-2; 7 bases match TRBD1. The germline gives CDR1 SGHTA, CDR2 FQGNSA. This CDR3 has 16 amino acids. In nucleotides, the CDR3 is TGTGCCAGCAGCTTAGGGGCGACAGGGAACTCCGGGGAGCTGTTTTTT. Its translation: CASSLGATGNSGELFF.

The chain combines TRBV10-3 with TRBJ1-5; D might be TRBD1 (5 bases). With 0 bases removed from V and 6 bases from J, the gap between germline ends came to 12 bases. The germline V gene encodes CDR1 ENHRY and CDR2 SYGVKD. This CDR3 is built from 15 residues. CDR3 amino acids: CAISESAGSGQPQHF. In DNA, the CDR3 is TGTGCCATCAGTGAGTCGGCAGGGTCAGGTCAGCCCCAGCATTTT.

This clone came up once. The rearrangement links TRBV3-1 (or the pseudogene TRBV3-2) to TRBJ1-1, with TRBD1 identical over 12 bases. The trim removed 1 base at V and 8 bases at J, leaving 2 bases unmatched. CDR3 length: 14 amino acids. The germline V gene encodes CDR1 LGHDT and CDR2 YNNKEL (reference sequence). CDR3 coding DNA: TGTGCCAGCAGCCAAGGGGACAGGGGGCCCGAAGCTTTCTTT. This encodes CASSQGDRGPEAFF.

V usage is TRBV27 and J usage is TRBJ1-6; a weak D match, TRBD1 (6 bases). The CDR3 is 13 amino acids. V was cut by 7 bases and J by 10 bases, with 14 bases left in between. Germline-derived CDR1 and CDR2 are MNHEY and SMNVEV (reference sequence). The CDR3 coding sequence is TGTGCCAGCACTGGGGGCGCTGGGTCACCCCTCCACTTT. This encodes CASTGGAGSPLHF.

The chain uses TRBV27 and TRBJ1-2, with D unclear. Germline CDR1 is MNHEY and CDR2 is SMNVEV (reference sequence). Trimming cost V 6 bases and J 4 bases, with 18 bases left between them. This CDR3 contains 15 residues. CDR3 DNA sequence: TGTGCCAGCAGCCCTCCCGTCGCGGGCGGCTATGGCTACACCTTC. As protein: CASSPPVAGGYGYTF.